The 11 T cell receptor beta chains below were found in one sample sequenced in a study of shared clonotypes between healthy human individuals (TCRdb year 2020). Libraries were constructed by the immunoSEQ multiplex PCR assay. Drawn from immuneACCESS, this table holds only the in-frame rearrangements with V and J called that TCRdb kept. Clones are partly lost; checked studies trace under half to an unresolved V gene and leave the rest unexplained. Across this sample there are about 2 million clones, with 85% to 95% seen only once. The top ten hold about 0.13% of the sample. The material sequenced was naive CD4+ T cells sorted from blood. Read against the paper, the sample's cell subset or site label means: CD45RA+ positively selected. Receptor source: a young man in good health.

The chain couples TRBV5-1 to TRBJ1-1, with TRBD1 matching 7 bases. The CDR3 has 15 amino acids. Germline CDR1 SGHRS, CDR2 YFSETQ. The V gene end was trimmed by 4 bases and the J gene end by 2 bases; junction bases not matched to a gene: 8. CDR3 sequence (DNA): TGCGCCAGCAGCAACGCGGGACAGCAAAACACTGAAGCTTTCTTT. Amino acids: CASSNAGQQNTEAFF.

The rearrangement links TRBV7-2 to TRBJ2-5; 7 bases are a match to TRBD1. Per germline, CDR1 SGHTA and CDR2 FQGNSA. The CDR3 extends over 16 amino acids. Losses at the gene ends were 3 bases for V and 0 bases for J; bases not matched to a gene: 7. The CDR3 loop reads CASSFYRGPDQETQYF. The DNA for the CDR3 is TGTGCCAGCAGCTTCTACAGGGGCCCCGACCAAGAGACCCAGTACTTC.

This rearrangement joins TRBV19 to TRBJ2-1, with TRBD1 matching over 7 bases. CDR1 is LNHDA and CDR2 is SQIVND in the germline V gene (reference sequence). The junction had 9 bases not matched to a gene; V was cut back by 4 bases and J by 6 bases. The CDR3 sequence is 15 residues long. CDR3 region: CASSSPGGPLNEQFF. For the CDR3, the DNA is TGTGCCAGTAGTAGCCCAGGGGGACCTCTCAATGAGCAGTTCTTC.

This sequence joins TRBV7-2 and TRBJ2-2, with 8 bases that match TRBD2. The CDR3 is 15 amino acids. J lost 5 bases, V lost 5 bases, and 7 bases had no gene match. Germline CDR1 and CDR2: SGHTA and FQGNSA. The CDR3 DNA reads TGTGCCAGCAGCCCTGGGAGCGGGAGTACCGGGGAGCTGTTTTTT. Its translation is CASSPGSGSTGELFF.

This chain connects TRBV19 to TRBJ2-3, with D unclear. The CDR3 contains 17 residues. Per germline, CDR1 LNHDA and CDR2 SQIVND (reference sequence). V was trimmed by 1 base and J by 1 base, leaving 15 bases between them. The DNA of the CDR3 is TGTGCCAGTAGTATAGGAGTTACCACGGGCGGCACAGATACGCAGTATTTT. It encodes CASSIGVTTGGTDTQYF. Full variable domain (outside the CDR3, taken from reference TRBV19 and TRBJ2-3): DGGITQSPKYLFRKEGQNVTLSCEQNLNHDAMYWYRQDPGQGLRLIYYSQIVNDFQKGDIAEGYSVSREKKESFPLTVTSAQKNPTAFYLCASSIGVTTGGTDTQYFGPGTRLTVL.

The rearrangement links TRBV27 to TRBJ1-2; 9 bases agree with TRBD1. Trimming at V came to 5 bases and at J to 5 bases, leaving 9 bases not matched to a gene. This CDR3 has 15 residues. CDR1 MNHEY and CDR2 SMNVEV come from the germline V gene (reference sequence). CDR3 loop: CASSPWLGQGYGYTF. The CDR3 DNA is TGTGCCAGCAGTCCTTGGTTAGGACAGGGGTATGGCTACACCTTC.

The table lists this clone with a count of one. The chain carries TRBV6-6 and TRBJ1-2; no firm D call. Trimming took 2 bases from V and 2 from J, leaving 3 bases between them. The CDR3 totals 12 residues. From germline, CDR1 is MNHNY and CDR2 SVGAGI (reference sequence). The CDR3 sequence is CASSYVNYGYTF. The DNA of the CDR3 is TGTGCCAGCAGTTACGTAAACTATGGCTACACCTTC.

The chain recombines TRBV4-1 with TRBJ1-6, with 10 bases fitting TRBD1. V lost 0 bases to trimming and J lost 7 bases; unmatched junction nucleotides: 3. Germline CDR1 reads MGHRA; CDR2 reads YSYEKL. The CDR3 runs to 16 residues. The CDR3 sequence is CASSQEGQGLNSPLHF. The DNA of the CDR3 is TGCGCCAGCAGCCAAGAGGGACAGGGGTTAAATTCACCCCTCCACTTT.

In regard to this clone: The same CDR3 arises from other DNA sequences in this sample as well. V usage is TRBV6-5 and J usage is TRBJ1-3; D unresolved. The CDR3 sequence is 13 residues long. Germline values: CDR1 MNHEY, CDR2 SVGAGI. The V gene lost 6 bases and the J gene lost 2 bases, with 8 bases spanning the gap. The CDR3 loop reads CASSRGTGNTIYF. The CDR3 DNA reads TGTGCCAGCAGCCGGGGAACTGGAAACACCATATATTTT.

V is TRBV10-3 and J is TRBJ1-3, with 10 bases lining up with TRBD1. The CDR3 runs to 14 residues. Germline V gene data show CDR1 as ENHRY and CDR2 as SYGVKD. V lost 10 bases, J lost 1 base, and 4 bases stayed unmatched. The CDR3 DNA reads as TGTGCCAGCGGGACAGGGGCGTCTGGAAACACCATATATTTT. This codes for CASGTGASGNTIYF.

V gene TRBV15 combines with J gene TRBJ2-5; no reliable D call. V was cut by 3 bases and J by 5 bases, with 10 bases left in between. There are 13 residues in the CDR3. The germline gives CDR1 LNHNV, CDR2 YYDKDF (reference sequence). The CDR3 here is CATSRDVWETQYF. As DNA, the CDR3 is TGTGCCACCAGCAGGGATGTCTGGGAGACCCAGTACTTC.